This section outlines one T cell receptor beta chain sequence together with its context. This entry belongs to a study of technical replicates of blood from a few donors. This CDR3 has 16 amino acids. V was shortened by 4 bases and J by 1 base, with 16 bases between the two germline ends. In germline, CDR1 is LGHNA, CDR2 YNFKEQ. Sequencing used immunoSEQ multiplex PCR; TCRdb keeps in-frame clones, though not all of them. The repertoire holds around 29,000 clones, with over 85% as singletons. Sequenced: PBMCs. This receptor was taken from a human donor in good health. Some clones in this sample may be carry-over from other donors' samples. The chain combines TRBV4-2 with TRBJ1-1; D unresolved. CDR3 nucleotides: TGTGCCAGCAGCCCGATAGGAGGGAGCGGGAACACTGAAGCTTTCTTT. Its translation: CASSPIGGSGNTEAFF.